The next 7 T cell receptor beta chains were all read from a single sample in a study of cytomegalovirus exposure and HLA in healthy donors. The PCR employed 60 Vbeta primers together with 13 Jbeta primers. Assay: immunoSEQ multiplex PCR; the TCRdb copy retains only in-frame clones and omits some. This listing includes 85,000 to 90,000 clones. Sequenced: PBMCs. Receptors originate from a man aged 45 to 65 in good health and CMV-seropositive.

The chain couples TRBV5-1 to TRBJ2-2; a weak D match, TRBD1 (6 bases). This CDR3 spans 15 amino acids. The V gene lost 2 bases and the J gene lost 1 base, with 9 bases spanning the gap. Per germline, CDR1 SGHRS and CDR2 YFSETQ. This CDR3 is CASSFWTVNTGELFF. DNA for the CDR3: TGCGCCAGCAGCTTCTGGACAGTGAACACCGGGGAGCTGTTTTTT.

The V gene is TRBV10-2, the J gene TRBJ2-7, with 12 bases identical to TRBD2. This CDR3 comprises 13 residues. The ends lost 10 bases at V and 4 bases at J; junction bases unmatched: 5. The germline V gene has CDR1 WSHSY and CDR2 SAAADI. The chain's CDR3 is CATTSGSMYEQYF. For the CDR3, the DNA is TGCGCCACGACTAGCGGGAGTATGTACGAGCAGTACTTC.

The CDR3 bases are TGCGCCAGCAGCCAAGATAGGGGGACATCAGCAAACTATGGCTACACCTTC. It encodes CASSQDRGTSANYGYTF. The V gene is TRBV4-1, the J gene TRBJ1-2; perhaps TRBD1 as D (6 bases). Germline lookup yields CDR1 MGHRA and CDR2 YSYEKL. There are 17 residues in the CDR3. The V gene lost 0 bases and the J gene lost 2 bases, with 16 bases spanning the gap.

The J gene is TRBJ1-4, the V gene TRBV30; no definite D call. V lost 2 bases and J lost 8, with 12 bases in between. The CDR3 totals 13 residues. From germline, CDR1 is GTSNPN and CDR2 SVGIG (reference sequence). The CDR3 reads CAWSPLEQEKLFF. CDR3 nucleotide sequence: TGTGCCTGGAGTCCCTTGGAACAGGAAAAACTGTTTTTT.

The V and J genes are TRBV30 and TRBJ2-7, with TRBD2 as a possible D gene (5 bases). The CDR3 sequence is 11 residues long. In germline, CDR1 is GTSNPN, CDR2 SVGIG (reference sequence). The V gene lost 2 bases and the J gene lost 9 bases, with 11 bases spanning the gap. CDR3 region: CAWSQLEGQYF. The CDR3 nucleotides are TGTGCCTGGAGTCAACTAGAGGGGCAGTACTTC.

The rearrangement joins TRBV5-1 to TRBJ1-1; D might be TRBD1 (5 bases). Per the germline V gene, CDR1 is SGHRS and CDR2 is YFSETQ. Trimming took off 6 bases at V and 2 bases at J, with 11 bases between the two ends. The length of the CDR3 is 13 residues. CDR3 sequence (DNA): TGCGCCAGCACCTGGGGGGGAAACACTGAAGCTTTCTTT. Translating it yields CASTWGGNTEAFF.

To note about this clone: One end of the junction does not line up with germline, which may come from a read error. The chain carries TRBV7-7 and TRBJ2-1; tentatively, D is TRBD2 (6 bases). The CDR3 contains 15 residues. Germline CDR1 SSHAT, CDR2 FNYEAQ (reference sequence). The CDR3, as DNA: TGTGCTAGCAGCTTAGACCCGGGGGTGGACAATGAGCAGTTCTTC. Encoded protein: CASSLDPGVDNEQFF.